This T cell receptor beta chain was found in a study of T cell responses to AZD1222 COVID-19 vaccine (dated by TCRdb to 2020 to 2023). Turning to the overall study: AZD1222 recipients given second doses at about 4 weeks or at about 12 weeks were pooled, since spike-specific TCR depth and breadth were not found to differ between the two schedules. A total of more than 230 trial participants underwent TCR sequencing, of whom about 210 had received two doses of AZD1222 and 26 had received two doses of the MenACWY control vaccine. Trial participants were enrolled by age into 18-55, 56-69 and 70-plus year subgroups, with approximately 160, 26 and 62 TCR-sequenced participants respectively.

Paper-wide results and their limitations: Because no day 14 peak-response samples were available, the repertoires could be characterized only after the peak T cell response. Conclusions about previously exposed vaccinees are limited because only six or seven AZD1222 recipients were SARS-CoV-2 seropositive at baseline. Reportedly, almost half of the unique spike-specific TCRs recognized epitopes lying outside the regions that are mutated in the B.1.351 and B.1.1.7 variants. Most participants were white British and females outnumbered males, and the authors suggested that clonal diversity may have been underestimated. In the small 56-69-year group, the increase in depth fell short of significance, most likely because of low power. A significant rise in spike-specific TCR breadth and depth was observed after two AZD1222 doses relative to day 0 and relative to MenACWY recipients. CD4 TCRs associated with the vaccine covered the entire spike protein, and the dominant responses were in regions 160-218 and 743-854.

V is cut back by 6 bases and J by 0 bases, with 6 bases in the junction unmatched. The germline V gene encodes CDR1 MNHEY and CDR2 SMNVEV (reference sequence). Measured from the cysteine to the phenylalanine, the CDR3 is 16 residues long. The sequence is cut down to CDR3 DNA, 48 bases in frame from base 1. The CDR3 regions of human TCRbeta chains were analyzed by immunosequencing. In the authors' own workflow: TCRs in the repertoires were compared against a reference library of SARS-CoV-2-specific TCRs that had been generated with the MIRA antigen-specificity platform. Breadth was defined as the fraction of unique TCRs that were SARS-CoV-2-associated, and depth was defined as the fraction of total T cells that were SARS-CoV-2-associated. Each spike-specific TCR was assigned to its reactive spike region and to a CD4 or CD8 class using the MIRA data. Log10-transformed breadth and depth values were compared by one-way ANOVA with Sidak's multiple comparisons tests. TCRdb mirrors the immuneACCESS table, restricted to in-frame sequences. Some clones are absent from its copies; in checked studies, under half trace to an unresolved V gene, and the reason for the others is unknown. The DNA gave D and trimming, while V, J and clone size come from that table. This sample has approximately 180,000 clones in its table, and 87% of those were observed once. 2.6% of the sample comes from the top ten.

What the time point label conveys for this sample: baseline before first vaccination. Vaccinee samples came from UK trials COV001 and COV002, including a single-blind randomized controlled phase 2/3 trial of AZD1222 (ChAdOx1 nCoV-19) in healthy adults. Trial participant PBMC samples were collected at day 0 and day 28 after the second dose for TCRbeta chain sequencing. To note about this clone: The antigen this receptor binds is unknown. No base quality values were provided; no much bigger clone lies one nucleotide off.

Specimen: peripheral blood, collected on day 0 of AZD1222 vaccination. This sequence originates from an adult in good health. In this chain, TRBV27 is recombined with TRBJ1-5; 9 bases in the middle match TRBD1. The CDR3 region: CASSGQGPYSNQPQHF. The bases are TGTGCCAGCAGCGGACAGGGGCCTTATAGCAATCAGCCCCAGCATTTT.